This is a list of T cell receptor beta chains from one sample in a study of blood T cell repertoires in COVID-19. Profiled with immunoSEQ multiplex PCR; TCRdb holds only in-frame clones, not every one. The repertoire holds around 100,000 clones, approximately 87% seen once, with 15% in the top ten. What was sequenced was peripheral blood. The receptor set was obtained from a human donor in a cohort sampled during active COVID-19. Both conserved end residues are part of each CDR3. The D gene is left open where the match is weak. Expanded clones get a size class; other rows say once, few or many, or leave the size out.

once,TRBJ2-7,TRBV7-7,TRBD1,CASSLGTGGSYEQYF,TGTGCTAGCAGCTTAGGGACAGGGGGCTCCTACGAGCAGTACTTC
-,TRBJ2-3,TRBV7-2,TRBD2,CASSFRLAGLTDTQYF,TGTGCCAGCAGCTTTAGACTAGCGGGACTCACAGATACGCAGTATTTT
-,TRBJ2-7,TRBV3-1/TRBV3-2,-,CASSQVYKGNYEQYF,TGTGCCAGCAGCCAAGTATACAAGGGGAACTACGAGCAGTACTTC
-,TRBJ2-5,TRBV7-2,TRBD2,CASSLVGTSGETQYF,TGTGCCAGCAGCTTAGTGGGGACTAGCGGTGAGACCCAGTACTTC
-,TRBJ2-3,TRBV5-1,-,CASRNGNPGHGTDTQYF,TGCGCCAGCAGGAACGGCAATCCGGGACACGGTACAGATACGCAGTATTTT
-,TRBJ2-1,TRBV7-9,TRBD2,CASSSFARGRVWFF,TGTGCCAGCAGCTCATTTGCTCGCGGGAGGGTGTGGTTCTTC
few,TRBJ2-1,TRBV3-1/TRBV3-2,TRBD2,CASSQETSPNWNEQFF,TGTGCCAGCAGCCAAGAGACTAGCCCTAATTGGAATGAGCAGTTCTTC
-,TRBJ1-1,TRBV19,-,CASMDGTGTIIPEAFF,TGTGCCAGTATGGACGGGACCGGGACAATAATCCCTGAAGCTTTCTTT
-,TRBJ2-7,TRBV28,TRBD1,CASWPSIGQGAYEQYF,TGTGCCAGCTGGCCTAGTATAGGGCAGGGGGCCTACGAGCAGTACTTC
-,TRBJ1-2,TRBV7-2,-,CASSLVAENGYTF,TGTGCCAGCAGCTTAGTTGCAGAAAATGGCTACACCTTC
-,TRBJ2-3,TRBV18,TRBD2,CASSPPGLAGTDTQYF,TGTGCCAGCTCACCGCCGGGACTAGCTGGCACAGATACGCAGTATTTT
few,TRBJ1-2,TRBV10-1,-,CASSEDRTYGYTF,TGCGCCAGCAGTGAGGACAGAACGTATGGCTACACCTTC
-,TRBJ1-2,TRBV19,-,CASSQRPGGGYTF,TGTGCCAGTAGTCAACGGCCGGGGGGAGGCTACACCTTC
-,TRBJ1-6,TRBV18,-,CASSNNRADHSPLHF,TGTGCCAGCTCAAATAACAGGGCCGACCATTCACCCCTCCACTTT
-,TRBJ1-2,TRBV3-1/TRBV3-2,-,CASSVGNYGYTF,TGTGCCAGCAGCGTCGGGAACTATGGCTACACCTTC
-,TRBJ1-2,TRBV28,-,CASRTSGVVYGYTF,TGTGCCAGCAGGACCTCAGGGGTCGTATATGGCTACACCTTC
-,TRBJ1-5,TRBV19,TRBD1,CASSTGQGGPQHF,TGTGCCAGTAGCACAGGCCAGGGGGGACCCCAGCATTTT
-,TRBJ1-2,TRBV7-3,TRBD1,CASSSWDRGIYGYTF,TGTGCCAGCAGCTCCTGGGACAGGGGGATCTATGGCTACACCTTC
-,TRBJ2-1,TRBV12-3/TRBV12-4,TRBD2,CASSSGRYNEQFF,TGTGCCAGCAGTAGCGGGAGGTACAATGAGCAGTTCTTC
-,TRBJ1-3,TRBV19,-,CASTPGSTLSGNTIYF,TGTGCCAGTACTCCCGGGTCGACCCTCTCTGGAAACACCATATATTTT
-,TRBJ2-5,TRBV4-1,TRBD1,CASRPGTGEETQYF,TGCGCCAGCAGACCTGGGACAGGGGAAGAGACCCAGTACTTC
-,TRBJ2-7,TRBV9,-,CASSPPTGPPYEQYF,TGTGCCAGCAGCCCCCCGACAGGTCCCCCCTACGAGCAGTACTTC
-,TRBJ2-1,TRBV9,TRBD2,CASSRGLGYNEQFF,TGTGCCAGCAGTCGTGGACTAGGGTACAATGAGCAGTTCTTC
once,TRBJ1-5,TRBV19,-,CASRSGGMGNQPQHF,TGTGCCAGTAGGTCGGGGGGAATGGGCAATCAGCCCCAGCATTTT
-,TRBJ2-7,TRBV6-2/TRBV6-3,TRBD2,CASSSLGGAYEQYF,TGTGCCAGCAGTTCCCTCGGGGGGGCCTACGAGCAGTACTTC
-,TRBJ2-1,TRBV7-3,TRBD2,CASSLDPPGLAIDNEQFF,TGTGCCAGCAGCTTGGATCCTCCGGGACTAGCGATAGACAATGAGCAGTTCTTC
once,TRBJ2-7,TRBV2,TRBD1,CASSEADRRYEQYF,TGTGCCAGCAGTGAAGCGGACAGGCGCTACGAGCAGTACTTC
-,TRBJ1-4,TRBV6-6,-,CASTLEGRSEKLFF,TGTGCCAGCACGTTAGAGGGGAGGAGCGAAAAACTGTTTTTT
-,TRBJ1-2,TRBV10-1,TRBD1,CASSPGTGYGYTF,TGCGCCAGCAGTCCAGGGACAGGCTATGGCTACACCTTC
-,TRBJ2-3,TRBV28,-,CASSDHQYTRVTQYF,TGTGCCAGCAGTGATCACCAGTATACTAGGGTTACGCAGTATTTT
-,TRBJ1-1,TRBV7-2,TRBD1,CASSLGGANTEAFF,TGTGCCAGCAGCCTAGGGGGCGCGAACACTGAAGCTTTCTTT
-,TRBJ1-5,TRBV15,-,CATSRDGQRNQPQHF,TGTGCCACCAGCAGAGATGGACAGCGCAATCAGCCCCAGCATTTT
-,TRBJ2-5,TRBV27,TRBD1,CASSLSPRDSKETQYF,TGTGCCAGCAGTTTATCGCCTCGGGACAGTAAAGAGACCCAGTACTTC
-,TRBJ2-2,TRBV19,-,CASIILQGFLRRNPNTGELFF,TGTGCCAGTATCATCCTACAGGGTTTTCTCCGTAGGAATCCGAACACCGGGGAGCTGTTTTTT
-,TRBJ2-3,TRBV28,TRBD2,CASSFYREVDTQYF,TGTGCCAGCAGTTTTTACCGGGAGGTAGATACGCAGTATTTT
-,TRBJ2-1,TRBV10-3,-,CAISPFPGASYNEQFF,TGTGCCATCAGTCCCTTTCCAGGGGCCAGCTACAATGAGCAGTTCTTC
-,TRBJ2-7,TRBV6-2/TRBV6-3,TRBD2,CASSYSTSGSPYEQYF,TGTGCCAGCAGTTACTCAACTAGCGGGAGTCCCTACGAGCAGTACTTC
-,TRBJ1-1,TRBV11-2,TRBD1,CASRLSGTGSTEAFF,TGTGCCAGCAGGTTGTCCGGGACAGGGAGCACTGAAGCTTTCTTT
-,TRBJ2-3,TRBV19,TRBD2,CASSPTSGGTDTQYF,TGTGCCAGTAGTCCTACTAGCGGGGGCACAGATACGCAGTATTTT
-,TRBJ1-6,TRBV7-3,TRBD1,CASSRTGKNNSPLHF,TGTGCCAGCAGCCGGACAGGGAAAAATAATTCACCCCTCCACTTT
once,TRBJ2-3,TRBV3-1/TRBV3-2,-,CASSQVLASSTDTQYF,TGTGCCAGCAGCCAAGTCCTAGCCAGTAGCACAGATACGCAGTATTTT
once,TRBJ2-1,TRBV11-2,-,CASSPPRSSYNEQFF,TGTGCCAGCAGCCCCCCCCGGAGCTCCTACAATGAGCAGTTCTTC